This entry concerns a single T cell receptor (beta chain). These data are taken from a study of blood T cell repertoires in COVID-19. About the research overall: Both acute and convalescent COVID-19 samples were obtained from the United States, Italy and Spain. From T cells, B-cell-depleted T cells, or PBMCs came the material, which was cDNA or gDNA.

Original handling: Amplifying reference gene primers gave estimates of nucleated cell counts. Using immunoSEQ multiplex PCR, the repertoire was profiled, and TCRdb retains in-frame clones only, with some absent. The DNA was the basis for D and trimming; V, J and clone size are from that table. Of fewer than 90,000 clones listed, around 88% were seen once; the top ten hold about 0.51%. The germline V gene encodes CDR1 ENHRY and CDR2 SYGVKD. CDR3 length: 12 amino acids. Trimming left V 3 bases short and J 5 bases short, with 7 bases between. The J gene is TRBJ1-2, the V gene TRBV10-3; no clear D. The origin of this receptor is a man aged 60 to 75 with acute or convalescent COVID-19. Sequencing was carried out using peripheral blood. This CDR3 reads CAISDGGYGYTF. The CDR3 DNA reads TGTGCCATCAGTGACGGAGGATATGGCTACACCTTC.